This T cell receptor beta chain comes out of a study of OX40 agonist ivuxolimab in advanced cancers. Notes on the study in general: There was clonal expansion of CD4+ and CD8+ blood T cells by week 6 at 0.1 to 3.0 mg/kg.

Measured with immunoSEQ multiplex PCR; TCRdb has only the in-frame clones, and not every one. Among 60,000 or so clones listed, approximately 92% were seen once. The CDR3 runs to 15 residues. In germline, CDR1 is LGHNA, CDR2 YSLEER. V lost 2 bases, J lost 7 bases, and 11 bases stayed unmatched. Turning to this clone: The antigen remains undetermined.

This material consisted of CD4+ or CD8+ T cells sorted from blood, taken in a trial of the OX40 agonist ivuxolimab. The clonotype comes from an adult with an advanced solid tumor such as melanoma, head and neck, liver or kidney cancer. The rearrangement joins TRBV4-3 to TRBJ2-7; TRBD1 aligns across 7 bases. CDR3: CASSQTHRGRREQYF. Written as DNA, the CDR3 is TGCGCCAGCAGCCAAACACACAGGGGCCGGCGGGAGCAGTACTTC.